A single T cell receptor beta chain is shown here with its context. The data are from a study of blood T cell repertoires in COVID-19. Study summary: From the United States, Italy and Spain came samples of acute and convalescent COVID-19. The cDNA or gDNA used as material had been derived from T cells, B-cell-depleted T cells, or PBMCs.

Germline CDR1 reads SGHTA; CDR2 reads FQGNSA. Trimming cost V 5 bases and J 2 bases, with 16 bases left between them. The CDR3 runs to 15 residues. Original methodology: How many nucleated cells were present was estimated from reference gene primer amplification. Repertoires were generated with immunoSEQ multiplex PCR, while TCRdb's copy carries only in-frame clones and drops some. V, J and clone size are those of that table, while D and trimming were read from the DNA. In the table there are 30,000 to 45,000 clones, under 90% of which are singletons. The sequence was obtained from a man between 65 and 79 years old with acute or convalescent COVID-19. The V gene is TRBV7-2, the J gene TRBJ2-7, with a possible D match to TRBD2 (5 bases). Material: peripheral blood. CDR3: CASSPIASGTYEQYF. DNA of the CDR3: TGTGCCAGCAGCCCCATTGCGAGCGGTACCTACGAGCAGTACTTC.